This TCR beta chain stems from a study of PD-1 blockade in mismatch repair-deficient tumors. Overall study context: Patients had about 13 mismatch repair-deficient cancer types and were previously treated and progressing.

The V end lost 5 bases, the J end lost 2 bases, and 10 bases lay between the germline ends. Germline CDR1 is MNHEY and CDR2 is SVGAGI. The length of the CDR3 is 14 residues. Findings of the study overall: Tumor-resident clones, often absent from pretreatment blood, expanded after pembrolizumab and then contracted.

Comment on this clone: The antigen is unknown.

Generated by immunoSEQ multiplex PCR, the TCRdb table keeps only in-frame clones and is missing some. The table lists fewer than 100,000 clones, over 75% of them singletons. The clonotype was recovered from an adult with mismatch repair-deficient cancer. The material sequenced was peripheral blood, taken 12 weeks after starting pembrolizumab. The V and J genes are TRBV6-5 and TRBJ1-5; possibly TRBD1 for D (6 bases). The CDR3 protein is CASSTGKGNQPQHF. CDR3 nucleotide sequence: TGTGCCAGCAGTACAGGGAAGGGCAATCAGCCCCAGCATTTT.